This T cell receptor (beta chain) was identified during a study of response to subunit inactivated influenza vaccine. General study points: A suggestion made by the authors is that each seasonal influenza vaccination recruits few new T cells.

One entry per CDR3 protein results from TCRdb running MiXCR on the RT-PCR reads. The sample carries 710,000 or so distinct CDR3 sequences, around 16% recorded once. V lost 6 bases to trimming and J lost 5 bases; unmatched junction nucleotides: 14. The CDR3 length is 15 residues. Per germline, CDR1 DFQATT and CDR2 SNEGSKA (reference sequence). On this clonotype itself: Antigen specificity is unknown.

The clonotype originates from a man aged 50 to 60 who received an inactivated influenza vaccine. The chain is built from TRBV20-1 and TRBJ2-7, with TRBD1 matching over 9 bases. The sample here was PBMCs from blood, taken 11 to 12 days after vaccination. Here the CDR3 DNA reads TGCAGTGCAAATCGCCCGGGACAGGGAGGCAACGAGCAGTACTTC. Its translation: CSANRPGQGGNEQYF.